Below, 32 T cell receptor beta chains from the same sample are listed, as sequenced in a study of blood T cell repertoires in COVID-19. The data were produced by immunoSEQ multiplex PCR, yet TCRdb's version contains in-frame clones alone and is incomplete. The table lists approximately 120,000 clones, more than 70% of them singletons. Sequencing was carried out using peripheral blood. These receptors were collected from a human donor in a cohort sampled during active COVID-19.

CDR3 loop: CASSLGDMPYNSPLHF. For the CDR3, the DNA is TGTGCCAGCAGCCTAGGGGATATGCCCTATAATTCACCCCTCCACTTT. The chain has TRBV28 and TRBJ1-6, with D perhaps TRBD1 (5 bases). V gave up 6 bases and J gave up 2 bases, with 14 bases separating them. The CDR3 sequence is 16 residues long. The germline gives CDR1 MDHEN, CDR2 SYDVKM.

The chain carries TRBV4-1 and TRBJ2-7; perhaps TRBD2 as D (6 bases). Germline V CDR1 and CDR2: MGHRA, YSYEKL. The CDR3 consists of 16 residues. V was pared by 0 bases and J by 1 base, with 13 bases between. CDR3: CASSQEGLASSYEQYF. CDR3 sequence (DNA): TGCGCCAGCAGCCAAGAAGGGCTAGCGTCTTCCTACGAGCAGTACTTC.

The chain is built from TRBV9 and TRBJ2-1, with a weak D call TRBD2 (7 bases). From germline, CDR1 is SGDLS and CDR2 YYNGEE. The ends were cut back, 0 bases at V and 12 bases at J, with 13 bases in the middle. The CDR3 loop spans 13 amino acids. This chain's CDR3 is CASSVAQGGGQFF. The DNA for the CDR3 is TGTGCCAGCAGCGTAGCACAGGGCGGGGGGCAGTTCTTC.

This clone was detected once. The chain is built from TRBV18 and TRBJ2-2; no definite D call. This CDR3 is built from 14 residues. Germline V lookup: CDR1 KGHSH, CDR2 LQKENI. Between the trimmed V and J ends, which lost 5 bases and 3 bases, there was a span of 10 bases. The CDR3 here is CASSSGVDTGELFF. The CDR3, as DNA: TGTGCCAGCTCATCCGGAGTTGACACCGGGGAGCTGTTTTTT. Drawing the rest from reference TRBV18 and TRBJ2-2, the complete variable domain is NAGVMQNPRHLVRRRGQEARLRCSPMKGHSHVYWYRQLPEEGLKFMVYLQKENIIDESGMPKERFSAEFPKEGPSILRIQQVVRGDSAAYFCASSSGVDTGELFFGEGSRLTVL.

The chain links TRBV10-1 to TRBJ2-1, with TRBD2 matching 8 bases. V lost 3 bases to trimming and J lost 1 base; unmatched junction nucleotides: 5. The CDR3 runs 16 residues. Germline CDR1 WNHNN, CDR2 SYGVQD (reference sequence). The CDR3 bases are TGCGCCAGCAGTGATCGCAGCGGGAGTTCCTACAATGAGCAGTTCTTC. Protein sequence: CASSDRSGSSYNEQFF.

The chain joins TRBV7-2 to TRBJ2-7; TRBD1 aligns across 7 bases. Per the germline V gene, CDR1 is SGHTA and CDR2 is FQGNSA. The length of the CDR3 is 15 residues. V shed 1 base and J 0 bases; nucleotides not matched to a gene: 3. The CDR3 sequence is CASSLGDSPSYEQYF. The CDR3 nucleotides are TGTGCCAGCAGCTTAGGGGACAGCCCCTCCTACGAGCAGTACTTC.

This clone was recorded once. V is TRBV5-1 and J is TRBJ2-3; tentative D call: TRBD2 (5 bases). V was cut by 0 bases and J by 2 bases, with 13 bases left in between. CDR1 and CDR2 from the germline V gene are SGHRS and YFSETQ. The CDR3 is 16 residues long. The CDR3 sequence: CASSLVAGAVTDTQYF. The CDR3 DNA is TGCGCCAGCAGCTTGGTTGCTGGAGCGGTCACAGATACGCAGTATTTT. The entire variable domain, with the rest obtained from reference TRBV5-1 and TRBJ2-3, is as follows: KAGVTQTPRYLIKTRGQQVTLSCSPISGHRSVSWYQQTPGQGLQFLFEYFSETQRNKGNFPGRFSGRQFSNSRSEMNVSTLELGDSALYLCASSLVAGAVTDTQYFGPGTRLTVL.

Here the CDR3 reads CSVETIQGSPSEAFF. The CDR3, as DNA: TGCAGCGTTGAAACGATCCAGGGGTCCCCCAGTGAAGCTTTCTTT. The chain links TRBV29-1 to TRBJ1-1, with D perhaps TRBD1 (6 bases). Trimming left V 2 bases short and J 7 bases short, with 20 bases between. The V gene's germline CDR1 is SQVTM and CDR2 ANQGSEA. This CDR3 spans 15 amino acids.

This chain joins TRBV7-9 and TRBJ2-1; 9 bases align to TRBD2. Germline CDR1 and CDR2: SEHNR and FQNEAQ (reference sequence). After removal of 5 bases from V and 2 bases from J, the junction contained 4 bases not matched to a gene. The CDR3 is 15 amino acids. The CDR3 coding sequence is TGTGCCAGCAGCGAAACTAGCGGGCCCTACAATGAGCAGTTCTTC. Protein product: CASSETSGPYNEQFF.

The chain carries TRBV10-1 and TRBJ1-1; possibly TRBD1 for D (6 bases). CDR1 and CDR2 (germline): WNHNN, SYGVQD (reference sequence). Trimming took off 0 bases at V and 11 bases at J, with 13 bases between the two ends. The CDR3 has 13 amino acids. In nucleotides, the CDR3 is TGCGCCAGCAGTGAGTCGGTCAACAGGGAGGCTTTCTTT. Translation: CASSESVNREAFF.

V gene TRBV7-9 combines with J gene TRBJ2-1; TRBD1 agrees at 9 bases. J was trimmed by 13 bases and V by 0 bases; bases with no gene match: 10. This CDR3 contains 15 residues. Germline lookup yields CDR1 SEHNR and CDR2 FQNEAQ (reference sequence). This CDR3 is CASSLAGGTGSPQFF. The CDR3 bases are TGTGCCAGCAGCTTAGCTGGAGGGACAGGGTCGCCTCAGTTCTTC.

V is TRBV24-1 and J is TRBJ1-1; possibly TRBD1 for D (5 bases). The V gene's germline CDR1 is KGHDR and CDR2 SFDVKD. Trimming took 5 bases from V and 5 from J, leaving 11 bases between them. The CDR3 is made up of 13 amino acids. The chain's CDR3 is CATSGAGRTEAFF. Here the CDR3 DNA reads TGTGCCACCAGTGGGGCAGGGAGGACTGAAGCTTTCTTT.

V gene TRBV18 combines with J gene TRBJ1-2; TRBD1 matches at 12 bases. The V and J ends lost 2 bases and 3 bases, in that order; junction bases with no gene match: 7. This CDR3 has 17 residues. CDR1 and CDR2 from the germline V gene are KGHSH and LQKENI. The CDR3 DNA follows: TGTGCCAGCTCACCAAACACGGGACAGGGGGCTTACTATGGCTACACCTTC. It encodes CASSPNTGQGAYYGYTF.

This clone was observed a handful of times. This chain connects TRBV4-3 to TRBJ1-5, with 9 bases that match TRBD1. Germline loops: CDR1 LGHNA, CDR2 YSLEER. This CDR3 contains 18 residues. V was pared by 8 bases and J by 2 bases, with 16 bases of the junction left unmatched. The CDR3 nucleotides read TGCGCCAGCCCACCAAAGGACAGGGGTTTGGTGGGCAATCAGCCCCAGCATTTT. It codes for CASPPKDRGLVGNQPQHF.

The rearrangement uses TRBV11-3 and TRBJ2-7, with TRBD1 matching over 7 bases. With 5 bases clipped from V and 3 bases from J, the junction kept 4 bases outside the gene matches. Germline values: CDR1 SGHNT, CDR2 YENEEA. The CDR3 extends over 13 amino acids. In DNA form, the CDR3 reads TGTGCCAGCAGCCGACAGGGTTACTACGAGCAGTACTTC. Amino acids: CASSRQGYYEQYF.

V gene TRBV6-6 combines with J gene TRBJ1-1; D call uncertain. Trimming stripped 0 bases from V and 7 bases from J, with 9 bases between. The germline V gene has CDR1 MNHNY and CDR2 SVGAGI (reference sequence). CDR3 length: 13 amino acids. CDR3 nucleotide sequence: TGTGCCAGCAGTTACTCCCTCACTAATGAAGCTTTCTTT. Its protein product is CASSYSLTNEAFF.

The sample holds one count of this clone. The genes are TRBV12-3 or TRBV12-4 and TRBJ2-1; no clear D gene. The CDR3 has 12 amino acids. V lost 3 bases, J lost 9 bases, and 9 bases lay in between. The CDR3 loop reads CASSFERIEQFF. In DNA form, the CDR3 reads TGTGCCAGCAGTTTTGAGAGGATTGAGCAGTTCTTC.

The genes are TRBV12-3 or TRBV12-4 and TRBJ2-7, with D hard to call. The ends were cut back, 3 bases at V and 7 bases at J, with 10 bases in the middle. This CDR3 has 12 residues. Here the CDR3 DNA reads TGTGCCAGCAGTTTTTTCCTTAAAGAGCAGTACTTC. It specifies CASSFFLKEQYF.

This chain connects TRBV2 to TRBJ2-7; 7 bases are shared with TRBD1. This CDR3 has 13 residues. The germline CDR1 and CDR2 sequences are SNHLY and FYNNEI. Trimming at V came to 8 bases and at J to 4 bases, leaving 8 bases not matched to a gene. This CDR3 is CASAGTEMYEQYF. The CDR3 DNA is TGTGCCAGCGCCGGGACAGAGATGTACGAGCAGTACTTC.

J is TRBJ1-3 and V is TRBV7-2; 8 positions match TRBD1. V lost 4 bases and J lost 1; bases outside the gene matches: 3. Germline lookup yields CDR1 SGHTA and CDR2 FQGNSA. The CDR3 covers 15 residues. CDR3 sequence reads: CASSSRTGSGNTIYF. Written as DNA, the CDR3 is TGTGCCAGCAGCTCACGGACAGGGTCTGGAAACACCATATATTTT.

The chain couples TRBV5-1 to TRBJ1-1; D not certain. Germline CDR1 is SGHRS and CDR2 is YFSETQ. V dropped 0 bases and J dropped 0 bases, with 15 bases sitting between them. The CDR3 is 17 amino acids. The CDR3 protein is CASSLGFSARMNTEAFF. The CDR3, as DNA: TGCGCCAGCAGCTTGGGTTTTAGCGCCAGGATGAACACTGAAGCTTTCTTT.

A few counts support this clone. The chain links TRBV10-1 to TRBJ2-7; tentatively, D is TRBD1 (5 bases). The germline V gene has CDR1 WNHNN and CDR2 SYGVQD (reference sequence). Trimming pared 0 bases from V and 3 bases from J, leaving 9 bases between. This CDR3 is 14 amino acids long. CDR3 DNA sequence: TGCGCCAGCAGTGAGTCGGGGCAGTTCTACGAGCAGTACTTC. Protein product: CASSESGQFYEQYF.

The chain uses TRBV6-5 and TRBJ2-1; D is unclear. Germline assignment: CDR1 MNHEY and CDR2 SVGAGI. This CDR3 has 13 amino acids. V lost 6 bases and J 5 bases, leaving 11 bases between the germline ends. CDR3: CASRRLSNNEQFF. CDR3 DNA: TGTGCCAGCAGGCGTCTTAGCAACAATGAGCAGTTCTTC.

This chain links TRBV29-1 with TRBJ2-3, with 10 bases matching TRBD2. Trimming cost V 8 bases and J 2 bases; bases outside gene matches: 7. The CDR3 extends over 14 amino acids. The germline CDR1 and CDR2 sequences are SQVTM and ANQGSEA. CDR3 nucleotides: TGCAGCTCCGGACTAGCGGCATACACAGATACGCAGTATTTT. Translation gives CSSGLAAYTDTQYF.

This clone was counted a few times. This chain connects TRBV5-4 to TRBJ2-1; TRBD2 aligns across 9 bases. Germline trimming cut 0 bases from V and 2 bases from J; bases unmatched to any gene: 3. Looked up from germline, CDR1 is SGHNT and CDR2 is YYREEE (reference sequence). This CDR3 has 16 amino acids. The CDR3 sequence: CASSLEAGGTYNEQFF. In DNA, the CDR3 is TGTGCCAGCAGCTTGGAAGCGGGAGGAACCTACAATGAGCAGTTCTTC.

This CDR3 is CASSPGVESEQFF. The CDR3 DNA reads TGTGCCAGCAGCCCGGGGGTTGAATCTGAGCAGTTCTTC. This chain connects TRBV7-3 to TRBJ2-1, with TRBD2 as a possible D gene (6 bases). V was pared by 5 bases and J by 9 bases, with 14 bases between. Germline CDR1 SGHTA, CDR2 FQGTGA. The CDR3 spans 13 residues.

This chain uses TRBV21-1 with TRBJ2-5; the table calls TRBD2, which could not be checked here. TRBV21-1 constitutes a pseudogene. CDR3 length equals 15 residues. CDR3 sequence (DNA): TGTGCCAGCAGCAAAGTGGGCGGGAAACAAGAGACCCAGTACTTC. Its protein product is CASSKVGGKQETQYF.

This chain links TRBV7-9 with TRBJ2-3, with 9 bases lining up with TRBD1. The CDR3 is made up of 14 amino acids. CDR1 and CDR2 from the germline V gene are SEHNR and FQNEAQ (reference sequence). V was clipped by 5 bases and J by 6 bases; unmatched bases: 6. This CDR3 reads CASSQRGTGDTQYF. The DNA of the CDR3 is TGTGCCAGCAGCCAAAGGGGGACAGGGGATACGCAGTATTTT.

The rearrangement links TRBV2 to TRBJ1-2, with 9 positions matching TRBD1. Germline values: CDR1 SNHLY, CDR2 FYNNEI. The CDR3 sequence is 14 residues long. V lost 1 base and J lost 7; bases outside the gene matches: 4. The CDR3 nucleotides are TGTGCCAGCAGTGAAGGACAGGGGGTAGGTGGCTACACCTTC. It specifies CASSEGQGVGGYTF.

The chain uses TRBV27 and TRBJ2-6, with a tentative D call TRBD1 (5 bases). The CDR3 covers 18 residues. Germline lookup yields CDR1 MNHEY and CDR2 SMNVEV (reference sequence). Between the trimmed V and J ends, which lost 2 bases and 1 base, there was a span of 15 bases. The CDR3 sequence is CASSLRAPSGSGANVLTF. The CDR3 nucleotides read TGTGCCAGCAGTTTACGGGCGCCTTCAGGGTCTGGGGCCAACGTCCTGACTTTC.

The CDR3: CASNGNTGELFF. DNA of the CDR3: TGTGCCAGCAACGGGAACACCGGGGAGCTGTTTTTT. The chain is built from TRBV28 and TRBJ2-2; no clear D. Trimming pared 7 bases from V and 1 base from J, leaving 4 bases between. Germline V gene lookup returns CDR1 MDHEN and CDR2 SYDVKM. The CDR3 sequence is 12 residues long.

The chain is built from TRBV6-5 and TRBJ2-3, with 8 bases that match TRBD2. Per the germline V gene, CDR1 is MNHEY and CDR2 is SVGAGI. The V segment lost 7 bases and the J segment 5 bases; nucleotides outside the gene matches: 8. There are 14 residues in the CDR3. CDR3 bases: TGTGCCAGCAAGAGAGCGGGAGTCAAAGATACGCAGTATTTT. It specifies CASKRAGVKDTQYF.